One and the same sample provided the 29 T cell receptor beta chains below, sequenced in a study of blood T cell repertoires in COVID-19. Measured with immunoSEQ multiplex PCR; TCRdb has only the in-frame clones, and not every one. There are some 200,000 clones in the sample; 60% to 80% occur only once, and 26% lies in the top ten. Sequenced: peripheral blood. The receptor source for this set is a woman in her seventies with acute or convalescent COVID-19.

This rearrangement joins TRBV4-1 to TRBJ1-4; D ambiguous. V was pared by 4 bases and J by 3 bases, with 9 bases between. This CDR3 contains 14 residues. CDR1 and CDR2 (germline): MGHRA, YSYEKL. The CDR3: CASSLSGSNEKLFF. The CDR3 region has the DNA TGCGCCAGCAGCCTATCGGGTTCTAATGAAAAACTGTTTTTT.

The DNA of the CDR3 is TGTGCCAGCTCACCGGCAGGGGAAGGTGGCTACACCTTC. Translation: CASSPAGEGGYTF. The chain couples TRBV18 to TRBJ1-2, with D possibly being TRBD1 (6 bases). V was trimmed by 3 bases and J by 7 bases, leaving 12 bases between them. From germline, CDR1 is KGHSH and CDR2 LQKENI. CDR3 length: 13 residues.

J is TRBJ2-5 and V is TRBV30; perhaps TRBD2 as D (6 bases). Germline-derived CDR1 and CDR2 are GTSNPN and SVGIG (reference sequence). The CDR3 consists of 14 residues. Trimming took 4 bases from V and 1 from J, leaving 13 bases between them. DNA of the CDR3: TGTGCCTGGACCGGGACTGCGACCCAAGAGACCCAGTACTTC. Amino acid sequence: CAWTGTATQETQYF.

This clone has a handful of counts. The chain is built from TRBV11-3 and TRBJ2-2; TRBD1 matches at 11 bases. Germline V gene data show CDR1 as SGHNT and CDR2 as YENEEA. The length of the CDR3 is 15 residues. The V gene end was trimmed by 4 bases and the J gene end by 4 bases; junction bases not matched to a gene: 2. The CDR3 is CASSSGQGGTGELFF. The CDR3 nucleotides are TGTGCCAGCAGCTCGGGACAGGGGGGCACCGGGGAGCTGTTTTTT.

V is TRBV25-1 and J is TRBJ2-2, with 7 bases aligning to TRBD1. The V gene's germline CDR1 is MGHDK and CDR2 SYGVNS. CDR3 length: 14 residues. V shed 3 bases, J shed 6 bases, and the junction held 4 bases outside the gene matches. The CDR3 is CASSDTGVAGELFF. The CDR3 DNA reads TGTGCCAGCAGTGATACAGGGGTGGCCGGGGAGCTGTTTTTT.

The DNA for the CDR3 is TGCGCCAGCAGCTTGGGCGCCGGGGAGCTGTTTTTT. Translating gives CASSLGAGELFF. The gene calls are TRBV5-1 and TRBJ2-2; D gene uncertain. The germline CDR1 and CDR2 sequences are SGHRS and YFSETQ. The CDR3 has 12 residues. V was clipped by 0 bases and J by 6 bases, with 3 bases between them.

This clone was observed a single time. V is TRBV7-9 and J is TRBJ1-2; D might be TRBD1 (5 bases). The CDR3 is 13 residues long. The ends were cut back, 6 bases at V and 4 bases at J, with 12 bases in the middle. CDR1 and CDR2 from the germline V gene are SEHNR and FQNEAQ (reference sequence). The CDR3 DNA follows: TGTGCCAGCAGACTTGACAGAAGCTATGGCTACACCTTC. Translated: CASRLDRSYGYTF.

The chain combines TRBV11-2 with TRBJ1-1; a weak D match, TRBD1 (6 bases). This CDR3 spans 16 amino acids. The germline V gene encodes CDR1 SGHAT and CDR2 FQNNGV. Trimming removed 5 bases from V and 0 bases from J, with 16 bases in between. CDR3 nucleotides: TGTGCCAGCAGCCTCTCGTCAACAGGGATGAACACTGAAGCTTTCTTT. As protein: CASSLSSTGMNTEAFF.

The gene calls are TRBV5-1 and TRBJ2-2; perhaps TRBD2 as D (6 bases). The CDR3 extends over 16 amino acids. V shed 2 bases and J shed 0 bases, with 11 bases lying between them. The germline CDR1 and CDR2 sequences are SGHRS and YFSETQ. The CDR3 DNA sequence: TGCGCCAGCAGCTTACGCGCGGGGACGAACACCGGGGAGCTGTTTTTT. Its translation is CASSLRAGTNTGELFF.

The genes are TRBV5-5 and TRBJ2-1; tentatively, D is TRBD2 (6 bases). Trimming took 4 bases from V and 1 from J, leaving 12 bases between them. Germline values: CDR1 SGHKS, CDR2 YYEKEE (reference sequence). The CDR3 is 15 residues long. This CDR3 is CASSPGRESYNEQFF. The CDR3 DNA reads TGTGCCAGCAGCCCCGGCCGGGAGTCCTACAATGAGCAGTTCTTC.

The sample holds a few counts of this clone. This chain connects TRBV18 to TRBJ2-2; tentatively, D is TRBD2 (5 bases). Germline-derived CDR1 and CDR2 are KGHSH and LQKENI. The CDR3 has 17 residues. The ends were cut back, 3 bases at V and 2 bases at J, with 16 bases in the middle. The CDR3 spells CASSPTQSSGNTGELFF. CDR3 nucleotides: TGTGCCAGCTCACCGACCCAAAGCAGCGGAAACACCGGGGAGCTGTTTTTT.

The rearrangement uses TRBV19 and TRBJ1-3; TRBD1 might be the D (5 bases). V was shortened by 5 bases and J by 0 bases, with 11 bases between the two germline ends. This CDR3 spans 15 amino acids. Germline lookup yields CDR1 LNHDA and CDR2 SQIVND (reference sequence). The CDR3 protein is CASSRGKNSGNTIYF. CDR3 in DNA: TGTGCCAGTAGTCGGGGGAAGAACTCTGGAAACACCATATATTTT.

The chain recombines TRBV6-5 with TRBJ2-7; D possibly corresponds to TRBD1 (5 bases). V lost 2 bases and J 4 bases, leaving 15 bases between the germline ends. The CDR3 runs to 15 residues. Germline V gene sequence: CDR1 MNHEY, CDR2 SVGAGI. The CDR3 DNA reads as TGTGCCAGCAGTTACCGGCAGGGTAAGGGGTACGAGCAGTACTTC. It encodes CASSYRQGKGYEQYF.

The genes are TRBV5-4 and TRBJ2-1, with 7 bases fitting TRBD1. With V trimmed by 4 bases and J by 6 bases, 10 bases remained unmatched. Germline assignment: CDR1 SGHNT and CDR2 YYREEE (reference sequence). This CDR3 has 15 residues. The CDR3 loop is CASSQGVAPSNEQFF. The DNA for the CDR3 is TGTGCCAGCAGCCAGGGGGTAGCACCGTCCAATGAGCAGTTCTTC.

The V call is TRBV5-6, the J call TRBJ2-7; D is ambiguous. The V gene's germline CDR1 is SGHDT and CDR2 YYEEEE. V shed 3 bases and J shed 3 bases, with 19 bases lying between them. CDR3 size: 16 residues. The DNA of the CDR3 is TGTGCCAGCAGCTGCACGACTTACACCGACTGCTACGAGCAGTACTTC. Protein product: CASSCTTYTDCYEQYF.

This clone was observed a few times. The chain carries TRBV10-3 and TRBJ2-1; 10 bases fit TRBD2. Germline lookup yields CDR1 ENHRY and CDR2 SYGVKD. J lost 4 bases, V lost 5 bases, and 5 bases had no gene match. This CDR3 spans 15 amino acids. Here the CDR3 reads CAISRASGSYNEQFF. CDR3 sequence (DNA): TGTGCCATCAGTCGGGCTAGCGGGAGTTACAATGAGCAGTTCTTC.

The V gene is TRBV6-5, the J gene TRBJ1-6; D not resolved. Germline assignment: CDR1 MNHEY and CDR2 SVGAGI. The CDR3 is 14 amino acids. V was clipped by 0 bases and J by 10 bases, with 10 bases between them. This chain's CDR3 is CASSYSVIGSPLHF. The CDR3 DNA is TGTGCCAGCAGTTACTCCGTCATCGGGTCACCCCTCCACTTT.

The chain couples TRBV7-8 to TRBJ2-7, with 7 bases identical to TRBD2. CDR1 SGHVS and CDR2 FQNEAQ come from the germline V gene. V lost 3 bases, J lost 3 bases, and 8 bases stayed unmatched. There are 15 residues in the CDR3. CDR3 sequence (DNA): TGTGCCAGCAGCTTTCAGGCGGGAGCCCTCTACGAGCAGTACTTC. Amino acids: CASSFQAGALYEQYF.

This clone was seen just once. This chain connects TRBV5-1 to TRBJ2-3; 11 bases are a match to TRBD1. V lost 2 bases and J lost 3; bases outside the gene matches: 2. Germline assignment: CDR1 SGHRS and CDR2 YFSETQ. CDR3 size: 15 residues. In nucleotides, the CDR3 is TGCGCCAGCAGCTTTGGGACAGGGGGGACAGATACGCAGTATTTT. As protein: CASSFGTGGTDTQYF.

This chain uses TRBV18 with TRBJ2-3; maybe TRBD2 (5 bases). Trimming removed 3 bases at V and 5 bases at J, with 12 bases between. CDR3 length: 14 residues. In germline, CDR1 is KGHSH, CDR2 LQKENI. CDR3 coding DNA: TGTGCCAGCTCACCTCCGATAGCGCAAGATACGCAGTATTTT. Translation: CASSPPIAQDTQYF.

The chain recombines TRBV20-1 with TRBJ2-5, with 7 bases that match TRBD2. CDR3 length: 15 residues. Trimming cost V 6 bases and J 5 bases; bases outside gene matches: 15. The germline V gene has CDR1 DFQATT and CDR2 SNEGSKA (reference sequence). The CDR3 sequence: CSASKSGIKDETQYF. CDR3 nucleotides: TGCAGTGCAAGTAAAAGCGGGATAAAGGACGAGACCCAGTACTTC.

This clone showed up just a few times. CDR3 DNA: TGTGCCAGCAGTGAGATAGCGGGAGTCAATGAGCAGTTCTTC. Translation: CASSEIAGVNEQFF. J is TRBJ2-1 and V is TRBV25-1; 9 nucleotides line up with TRBD2. The CDR3 is 14 amino acids. The germline V gene has CDR1 MGHDK and CDR2 SYGVNS. V shed 3 bases, J shed 6 bases, and the junction held 3 bases outside the gene matches.

The gene calls are TRBV14 and TRBJ2-7; TRBD2 matches at 11 bases. The CDR3 has 18 residues. The trim removed 2 bases at V and 1 base at J, leaving 10 bases unmatched. Germline V gene sequence: CDR1 SGHDN, CDR2 FVKESK. The CDR3 DNA reads TGTGCCAGCAGCCAAAGGGGGACCCTAGCGGGAGGTTCCTACGAGCAGTACTTC. This translates into CASSQRGTLAGGSYEQYF.

This chain links TRBV7-2 with TRBJ2-7; 8 bases align to TRBD2. V dropped 1 base and J dropped 2; count of bases not matched to a gene: 7. The CDR3 consists of 16 residues. In germline, CDR1 is SGHTA, CDR2 FQGNSA. CDR3 region: CASSLVPAGAAYEQYF. The CDR3 DNA is TGTGCCAGCAGCTTAGTCCCAGCGGGAGCAGCCTACGAGCAGTACTTC.

The chain couples TRBV3-1 (or the pseudogene TRBV3-2) to TRBJ2-2; D uncertain. The V gene lost 2 bases and the J gene lost 7 bases, with 11 bases spanning the gap. Germline V gene lookup returns CDR1 LGHDT and CDR2 YNNKEL (reference sequence). The CDR3 is 14 residues long. The CDR3 bases are TGTGCCAGCAGCCAAATCGGTTCGAGCGGGGAGCTGTTTTTT. Encoded protein: CASSQIGSSGELFF.

The rearrangement joins TRBV7-2 to TRBJ2-2, with 10 bases identical to TRBD2. Trimming cost V 1 base and J 9 bases; bases outside gene matches: 11. CDR3 length: 17 residues. Germline-derived CDR1 and CDR2 are SGHTA and FQGNSA. CDR3 DNA: TGTGCCAGCAGCTTAGTGACGGCTAGCGGGGGCGGATGGGAGCTGTTTTTT. The encoded protein is CASSLVTASGGGWELFF.

The sample holds a few counts of this clone. The V gene is TRBV24-1, the J gene TRBJ2-2; D perhaps matches TRBD2 (5 bases). The CDR3 spans 17 residues. CDR1 and CDR2 (germline): KGHDR, SFDVKD. The V and J ends lost 2 bases and 5 bases respectively, with 17 bases between them. CDR3 nucleotide sequence: TGTGCCACCAGTGATTCCTCCGGGAACCCTAGAACCGGGGAGCTGTTTTTT. This codes for CATSDSSGNPRTGELFF.

The chain employs TRBV5-1 and TRBJ2-1; 8 nucleotides line up with TRBD2. Unmatched junction bases numbered 11, after V lost 6 bases and J lost 3 bases. Germline V CDR1 and CDR2: SGHRS, YFSETQ. The CDR3 covers 16 residues. The CDR3 coding sequence is TGCGCCAGCAATCCCATCTTAAGCGGGAGCTACAATGAGCAGTTCTTC. This translates into CASNPILSGSYNEQFF.

In DNA form, the CDR3 reads TGTGCCAGCAGCTTGGAGCGGGAGGGCTACAATGAGCAGTTCTTC. This gives the protein CASSLEREGYNEQFF. The J gene is TRBJ2-1, the V gene TRBV5-6, with 10 bases matching TRBD2. The CDR3 has 15 amino acids. Germline V lookup: CDR1 SGHDT, CDR2 YYEEEE. With V trimmed by 0 bases and J by 3 bases, 0 bases remained unmatched.